Reported below is one TCR beta chain. Its antigen remains unidentified. PCR used 60 Vbeta primers and 13 Jbeta primers. Repertoires were generated with immunoSEQ multiplex PCR, while TCRdb's copy carries only in-frame clones and drops some. The table records about 90,000 clones, about 90% of them present only once. J gave up 6 bases and V 5 bases, and 9 bases lay outside the gene matches. Germline lookup yields CDR1 MDHEN and CDR2 SYDVKM. The CDR3 consists of 15 residues. The entry originates in a study of cytomegalovirus exposure and HLA in healthy donors. Points from the study as a whole: Analyses of presence/absence relied on an assumption of roughly uniform sequencing depth across donors. A later analysis linked more than 15,000 TCR beta sequences to HLA alleles at 0.05 false discovery rate.

Healthy people donating bone marrow made up the donors. This clonotype was sampled from a man between 18 and 35 years old in good health and CMV-seronegative. The source material was PBMCs. This chain joins TRBV28 and TRBJ1-5; 8 bases match TRBD1. CDR3 amino acids: CASSIRTGRFQPQHF. The CDR3 DNA reads as TGTGCCAGCAGTATCCGGACAGGGAGATTTCAGCCCCAGCATTTT.